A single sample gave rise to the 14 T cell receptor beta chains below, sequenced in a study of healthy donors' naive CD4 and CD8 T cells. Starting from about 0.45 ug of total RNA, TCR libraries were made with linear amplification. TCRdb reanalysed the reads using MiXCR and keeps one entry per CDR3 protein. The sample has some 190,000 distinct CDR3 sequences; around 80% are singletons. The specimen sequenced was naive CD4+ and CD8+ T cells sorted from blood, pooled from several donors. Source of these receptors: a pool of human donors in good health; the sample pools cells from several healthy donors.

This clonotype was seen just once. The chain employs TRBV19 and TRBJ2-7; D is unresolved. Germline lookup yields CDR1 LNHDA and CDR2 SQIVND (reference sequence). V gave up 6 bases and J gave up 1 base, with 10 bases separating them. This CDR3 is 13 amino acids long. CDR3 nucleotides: TGTGCCAGTAGGCAAACACTATCCTACGAGCAGTACTTC. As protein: CASRQTLSYEQYF.

Written as DNA, the CDR3 is TGTGCCAGCAGTTACTCGATTGCGGGAGGGCCGTTTGAGACCCAGTACTTC. It encodes CASSYSIAGGPFETQYF. The chain couples TRBV6-5 to TRBJ2-5; 9 nucleotides align to TRBD2. With 0 bases clipped from V and 5 bases from J, the junction kept 10 bases outside the gene matches. The CDR3 length is 17 residues. The germline V gene has CDR1 MNHEY and CDR2 SVGAGI.

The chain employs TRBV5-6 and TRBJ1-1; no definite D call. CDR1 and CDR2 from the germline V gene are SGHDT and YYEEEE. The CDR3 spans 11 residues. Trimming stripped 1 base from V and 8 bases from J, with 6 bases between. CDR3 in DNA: TGTGCCAGCAGCTTGTTTTCGGAAGCTTTCTTT. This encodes CASSLFSEAFF.

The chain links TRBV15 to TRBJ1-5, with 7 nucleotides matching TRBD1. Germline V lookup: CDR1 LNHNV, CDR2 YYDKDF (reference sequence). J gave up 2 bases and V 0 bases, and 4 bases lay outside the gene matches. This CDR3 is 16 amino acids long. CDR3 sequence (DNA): TGTGCCACCAGCAGAGATTCCGGACAGGGCAATCAGCCCCAGCATTTT. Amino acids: CATSRDSGQGNQPQHF.

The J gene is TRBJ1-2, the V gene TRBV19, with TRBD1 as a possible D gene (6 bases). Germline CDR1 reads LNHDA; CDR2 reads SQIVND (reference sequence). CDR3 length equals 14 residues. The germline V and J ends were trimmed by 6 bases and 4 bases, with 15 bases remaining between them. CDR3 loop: CASSRDRSLYGYTF. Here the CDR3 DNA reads TGTGCCAGTAGCCGCGACAGGTCCCTCTATGGCTACACCTTC.

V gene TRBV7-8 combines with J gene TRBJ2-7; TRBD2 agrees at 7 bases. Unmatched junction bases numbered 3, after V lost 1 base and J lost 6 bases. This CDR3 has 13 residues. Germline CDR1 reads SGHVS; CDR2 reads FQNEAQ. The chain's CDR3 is CASSLGTRSEQYF. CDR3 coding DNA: TGTGCCAGCAGCTTAGGGACTAGAAGCGAGCAGTACTTC. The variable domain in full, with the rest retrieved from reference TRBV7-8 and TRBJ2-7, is GAGVSQSPRYKVAKRGQDVALRCDPISGHVSLFWYQQALGQGPEFLTYFQNEAQLDKSGLPSDRFFAERPEGSVSTLKIQRTQQEDSAVYLCASSLGTRSEQYFGPGTRLTVT.

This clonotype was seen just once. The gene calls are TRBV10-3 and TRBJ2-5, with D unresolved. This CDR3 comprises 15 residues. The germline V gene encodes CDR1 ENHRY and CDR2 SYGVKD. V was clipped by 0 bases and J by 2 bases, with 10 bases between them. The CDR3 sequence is CAISESPAAQETQYF. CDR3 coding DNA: TGTGCCATCAGTGAGTCGCCAGCAGCACAAGAGACCCAGTACTTC.

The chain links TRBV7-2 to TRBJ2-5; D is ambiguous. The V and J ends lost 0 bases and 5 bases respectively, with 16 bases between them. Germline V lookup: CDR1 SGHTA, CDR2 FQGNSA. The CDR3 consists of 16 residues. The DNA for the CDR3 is TGTGCCAGCAGCTTAGCGGTTCTATGGGGTGGGGAGACCCAGTACTTC. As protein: CASSLAVLWGGETQYF.

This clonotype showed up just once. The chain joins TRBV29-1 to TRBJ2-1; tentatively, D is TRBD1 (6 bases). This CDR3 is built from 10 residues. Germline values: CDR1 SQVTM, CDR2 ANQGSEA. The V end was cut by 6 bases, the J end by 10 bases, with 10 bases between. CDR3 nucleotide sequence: TGCAGCGTGCCAGGGGCAGAGCAGTTCTTC. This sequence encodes CSVPGAEQFF.

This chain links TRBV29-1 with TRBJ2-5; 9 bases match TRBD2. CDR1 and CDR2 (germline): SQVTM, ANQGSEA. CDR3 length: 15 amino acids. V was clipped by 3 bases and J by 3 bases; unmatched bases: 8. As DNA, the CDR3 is TGCAGCGTTGAGGTAGCGGGAGAGGGGAAAGAGACCCAGTACTTC. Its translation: CSVEVAGEGKETQYF.

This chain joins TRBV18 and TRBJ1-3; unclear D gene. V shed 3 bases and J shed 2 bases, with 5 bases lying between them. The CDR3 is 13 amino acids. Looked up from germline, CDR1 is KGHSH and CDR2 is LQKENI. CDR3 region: CASSPSPGNTIYF. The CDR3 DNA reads TGTGCCAGCTCACCTTCCCCTGGAAACACCATATATTTT.

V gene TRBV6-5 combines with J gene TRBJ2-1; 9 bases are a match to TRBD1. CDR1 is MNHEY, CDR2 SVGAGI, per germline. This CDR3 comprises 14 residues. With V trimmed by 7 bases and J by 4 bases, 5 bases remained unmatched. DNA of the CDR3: TGTGCCAGCATCGGACAGGGGAGATACAATGAGCAGTTCTTC. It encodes CASIGQGRYNEQFF.

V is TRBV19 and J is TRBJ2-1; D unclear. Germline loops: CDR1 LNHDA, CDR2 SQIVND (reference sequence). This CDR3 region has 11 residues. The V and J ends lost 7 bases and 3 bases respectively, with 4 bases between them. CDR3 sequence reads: CASKGYNEQFF. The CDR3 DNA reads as TGTGCCAGTAAGGGCTACAATGAGCAGTTCTTC. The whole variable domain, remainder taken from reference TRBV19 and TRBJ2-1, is DGGITQSPKYLFRKEGQNVTLSCEQNLNHDAMYWYRQDPGQGLRLIYYSQIVNDFQKGDIAEGYSVSREKKESFPLTVTSAQKNPTAFYLCASKGYNEQFFGPGTRLTVL.

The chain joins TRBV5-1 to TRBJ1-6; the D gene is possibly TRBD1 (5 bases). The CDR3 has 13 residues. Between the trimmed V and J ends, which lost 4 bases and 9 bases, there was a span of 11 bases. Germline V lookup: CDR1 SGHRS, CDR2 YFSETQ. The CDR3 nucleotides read TGCGCCAGCAGCCCAGGCGGGGGTTCACCCCTCCACTTT. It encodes CASSPGGGSPLHF.